A selection of T cell receptor beta chains follows, all from one sample in a study of breast tumors, draining lymph nodes, adjacent tissues. TCRdb fed the multiplex PCR reads into MiXCR, producing one record per CDR3 protein. The sample records around 140,000 distinct CDR3 sequences, 20% to 25% being singletons. Sequences were obtained from axillary lymph node tissue. The source is a female donor with breast cancer. Some clones in this sample may be carry-over from other donors' samples. CDR3s include the opening cysteine and the closing phenylalanine or tryptophan. A D gene is named only where the DNA matches it firmly. Size tells how often a clone was seen (once, few, many) or the class of an expanded clone, and some rows leave it out.

cdr3_aa | cdr3_nt | j_call | clone_size | d_call | v_call
CASGLGTSGYNEQFF | TGTGCCAGCGGCTTGGGGACTAGCGGATACAATGAGCAGTTCTTC | TRBJ2-1 | . | TRBD2 | TRBV5-6
CASSPGASTDTQYF | TGTGCCAGCAGTCCTGGGGCTAGCACAGATACGCAGTATTTT | TRBJ2-3 | many | . | TRBV12-3/TRBV12-4
CASSQYRGLSYEQYF | TGCGCCAGCAGTCAATACAGGGGCCTCTCCTACGAGCAGTACTTC | TRBJ2-7 | many | TRBD1 | TRBV4-3
CASSSRTIQETQYF | TGTGCCAGCAGCTCACGGACTATTCAAGAGACCCAGTACTTC | TRBJ2-5 | many | . | TRBV11-3
CASSLVGTTAGDTQYF | TGTGCCAGCAGCTTAGTGGGGACCACGGCGGGAGATACGCAGTATTTT | TRBJ2-3 | many | . | TRBV7-8
CSARPTAGDSPLHF | TGCAGTGCTAGACCCACGGCCGGGGACTCACCCCTCCACTTT | TRBJ1-6 | many | . | TRBV20-1
CASSYDRGGYEQYF | TGCGCCAGCAGCTACGACAGGGGAGGATACGAGCAGTACTTC | TRBJ2-7 | many | TRBD1 | TRBV5-1
CASSQRQGSSTDTQYF | TGCGCCAGCAGCCAAAGACAGGGATCTAGCACAGATACGCAGTATTTT | TRBJ2-3 | many | TRBD1 | TRBV4-1
CASSSRPLAGVLYEQYF | TGTGCCAGCAGCTCAAGACCCCTAGCGGGAGTTCTATACGAGCAGTACTTC | TRBJ2-7 | many | TRBD2 | TRBV9
CSARKAAGTGYEQYF | TGCAGTGCTAGGAAAGCTGCCGGGACCGGGTACGAGCAGTACTTC | TRBJ2-7 | many | . | TRBV20-1
CASSMGQGGKTGELFF | TGTGCCAGTAGTATGGGACAGGGAGGTAAAACCGGGGAGCTGTTTTTT | TRBJ2-2 | many | TRBD1 | TRBV19
CASSVVGGWNTEAFF | TGTGCCAGCAGCGTAGTTGGGGGCTGGAACACTGAAGCTTTCTTT | TRBJ1-1 | . | . | TRBV9
CASSPTSAQETQYF | TGTGCCAGCAGCCCGACTAGCGCTCAAGAGACCCAGTACTTC | TRBJ2-5 | many | TRBD2 | TRBV7-6
CAISESPGQGRGYTF | TGTGCCATCAGTGAATCACCGGGACAGGGTCGCGGCTACACCTTC | TRBJ1-2 | many | TRBD1 | TRBV10-3
CASSVEGLAGVSYNEQFF | TGTGCCAGCAGCGTAGAGGGCCTAGCGGGGGTTTCCTACAATGAGCAGTTCTTC | TRBJ2-1 | many | TRBD2 | TRBV9
CASSHTGAGETQYF | TGTGCCAGCAGCCACACAGGGGCGGGGGAGACCCAGTACTTC | TRBJ2-5 | many | . | TRBV7-6
CASSQDWGWAGPYEQYF | TGCGCCAGCAGCCAAGATTGGGGATGGGCGGGACCTTACGAGCAGTACTTC | TRBJ2-7 | many | . | TRBV4-1
CASSMRGETQYF | TGTGCCAGTAGTATGAGGGGGGAGACCCAGTACTTC | TRBJ2-5 | many | . | TRBV19
CASSLITGGYGYTF | TGTGCCAGCAGCCTGATAACAGGGGGCTATGGCTACACCTTC | TRBJ1-2 | many | TRBD1 | TRBV11-2
CASSPRGRGEQYF | TGTGCCAGCAGCCCCAGGGGGCGCGGCGAGCAGTACTTC | TRBJ2-7 | many | TRBD1 | TRBV13
CASSPPVIGYGYTF | TGTGCCAGCAGCCCCCCCGTGATAGGGTATGGCTACACCTTC | TRBJ1-2 | many | . | TRBV7-2
CASSLIAGAIINNEQFF | TGTGCCAGCAGCTTAATTGCGGGGGCCATTATAAACAATGAGCAGTTCTTC | TRBJ2-1 | many | . | TRBV7-9
CASGSRGTYGYTF | TGCGCCAGCGGCTCTAGGGGGACGTACGGCTACACCTTC | TRBJ1-2 | . | . | TRBV7-2
CAIRSLAGEYNEQFF | TGTGCCATCAGGTCTCTAGCGGGAGAGTACAATGAGCAGTTCTTC | TRBJ2-1 | many | TRBD2 | TRBV10-3
CAIGLREVEQYF | TGTGCCATCGGGTTGCGGGAGGTCGAGCAGTACTTC | TRBJ2-7 | many | TRBD2 | TRBV10-3
CASGRYESDTQYF | TGTGCCAGCGGAAGGTATGAGTCAGATACGCAGTATTTT | TRBJ2-3 | many | . | TRBV27
CASSGSGFGATQYF | TGTGCCAGCAGTGGTTCGGGATTCGGGGCCACCCAGTACTTC | TRBJ2-5 | few | . | TRBV25-1